This T cell receptor (beta chain) was profiled in a study of T cells in Graves' hyperthyroidism and ophthalmopathy. Study details: Blood from the periphery was taken at initial diagnosis, before any treatment.

What was amplified from RNA transcripts were TCR beta CDR3 regions. The HTBI primer set drove a first-round RT-PCR of the TCR CDR3. TCRdb analysed the multiplex PCR reads with MiXCR anew, one entry per CDR3 protein. This table has 500,000 to 650,000 distinct CDR3 sequences, roughly 15% appearing once. Together with thyroid ultrasound, orbital computed tomography, serum thyroxine and TRAb, clinical symptoms were used for diagnoses. Details on this clonotype: The antigen is undetermined.

Broader study findings: Ophthalmopathy, which appeared later, was predicted by the model a median about 6.8 months before onset. Classification by a 13 V-J model distinguished ophthalmopathy from stable hyperthyroidism.

After removal of 4 bases from V and 10 bases from J, the junction contained 4 bases not matched to a gene. The CDR3 runs to 13 residues. Germline CDR1 GTSNPN, CDR2 SVGIG (reference sequence). Sample: blood. The V gene is TRBV30, the J gene TRBJ2-2, with 12 nucleotides matching TRBD1. The receptor was derived from a woman aged 50 to 60 with Graves' ophthalmopathy. The CDR3 nucleotides read TGTGCCTGGAAAGGGACAGGGGGCGAGGAGCTGTTTTTT. It encodes CAWKGTGGEELFF.